The source of this TCR beta chain is a study of cytomegalovirus exposure and HLA in healthy donors. Across the study: HLA-typed donors were the source of about 85 million unique TCRs, which an early data release held. General study results and limits: Reports showed the classifier diagnosing cytomegalovirus status with high specificity and sensitivity. Later analysis suggested most CMV-associated TCR beta chains were HLA-restricted.

Both 60 Vbeta primers and 13 Jbeta primers went into the PCR. Using immunoSEQ multiplex PCR, the repertoire was profiled, and TCRdb retains in-frame clones only, with some absent. Here the sample spans 200,000 or so clones, 82% being singletons. Germline V gives CDR1 MNHEY, CDR2 SMNVEV (reference sequence). The length of the CDR3 is 17 residues. As for this clone: The target antigen is unknown. One end of the junction does not line up with germline, which may come from a read error.

What was sequenced was PBMCs. The TCR sequence derives from a woman aged 45-65 years in good health and CMV-seropositive. This chain links TRBV27 with TRBJ2-2; possibly TRBD2 for D (6 bases). The CDR3 region is CASSLSGTSSSTGELSF. CDR3 DNA sequence: TGTGCCAGCAGTTTATCGGGAACTAGCTCCTCCACCGGGGAGCTGTCTTTT.